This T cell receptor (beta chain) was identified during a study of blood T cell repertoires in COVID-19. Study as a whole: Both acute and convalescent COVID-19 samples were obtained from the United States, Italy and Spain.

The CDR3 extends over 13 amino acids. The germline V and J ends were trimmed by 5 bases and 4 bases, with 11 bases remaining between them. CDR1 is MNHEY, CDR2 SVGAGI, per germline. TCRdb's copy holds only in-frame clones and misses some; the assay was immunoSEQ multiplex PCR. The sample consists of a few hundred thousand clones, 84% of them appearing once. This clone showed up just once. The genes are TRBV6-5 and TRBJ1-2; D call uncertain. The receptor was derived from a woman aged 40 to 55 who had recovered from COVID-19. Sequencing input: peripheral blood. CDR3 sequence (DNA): TGTGCCAGCAGTCCTCAGGTATCCTATGGCTACACCTTC. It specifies CASSPQVSYGYTF.